The 10 T cell receptor beta chains below all came from one sample that was sequenced in a study of OX40 agonist ivuxolimab in advanced cancers. The method was immunoSEQ multiplex PCR; TCRdb's version includes in-frame clones alone and lacks a portion of them. The repertoire holds about 82,000 clones, with approximately 92% as singletons. The specimen comprised CD4+ or CD8+ T cells sorted from blood, sampled in a trial of the OX40 agonist ivuxolimab. Source of these receptors: an adult with an advanced solid tumor such as melanoma, head and neck, liver or kidney cancer.

V usage is TRBV29-1 and J usage is TRBJ1-5, with 9 bases matching TRBD1. Per the germline V gene, CDR1 is SQVTM and CDR2 is ANQGSEA. This CDR3 has 15 residues. Trimming took 8 bases from V and 2 from J; bases not matched to a gene: 10. Written as DNA, the CDR3 is TGCAGCCCTTGCCGGACAGGGGAGGGCAATCAGCCCCAGCATTTT. Protein product: CSPCRTGEGNQPQHF.

The chain combines TRBV4-2 with TRBJ1-4, with TRBD1 matching 7 bases. From germline, CDR1 is LGHNA and CDR2 YNFKEQ. Unmatched junction bases numbered 5, after V lost 1 base and J lost 3 bases. CDR3 length: 16 amino acids. This CDR3 is CASSQAIQGSNEKLFF. Written as DNA, the CDR3 is TGTGCCAGCAGCCAAGCCATACAGGGGTCTAATGAAAAACTGTTTTTT.

This chain connects TRBV5-6 to TRBJ2-4, with D possibly matching TRBD2 (6 bases). The CDR3 has 16 amino acids. Germline V gene sequence: CDR1 SGHDT, CDR2 YYEEEE. The V gene lost 3 bases and the J gene lost 3 bases, with 16 bases spanning the gap. Here the CDR3 reads CASSSAGRLVKNIQYF. In DNA, the CDR3 is TGTGCCAGCAGCTCCGCGGGACGATTGGTCAAAAACATTCAGTACTTC.

The gene calls are TRBV18 and TRBJ1-5; D is uncertain. The CDR3 has 15 residues. V was clipped by 4 bases and J by 0 bases, with 10 bases between them. Germline V gene data show CDR1 as KGHSH and CDR2 as LQKENI. CDR3 in amino acids: CASSRNDGSNQPQHF. DNA for the CDR3: TGTGCCAGCTCACGGAACGACGGTAGCAATCAGCCCCAGCATTTT.

The chain joins TRBV28 to TRBJ2-6; possibly TRBD1 or TRBD2 for D (5 bases each). With 6 bases removed from V and 4 bases from J, the gap between germline ends came to 10 bases. Germline loops: CDR1 MDHEN, CDR2 SYDVKM. CDR3 size: 14 residues. The CDR3 DNA sequence: TGTGCCAGCAGCCCGGGGCCGGGGGCCAACGTCCTGACTTTC. Protein: CASSPGPGANVLTF.

The chain uses TRBV4-2 and TRBJ2-7; D unresolved. Germline V gene data show CDR1 as LGHNA and CDR2 as YNFKEQ. Trimming shortened V by 0 bases and J by 0 bases, and 9 bases separated the two germline ends. This CDR3 contains 15 residues. For the CDR3, the DNA is TGTGCCAGCAGCCAAGACATTAGAGACTCCTACGAGCAGTACTTC. Encoded protein: CASSQDIRDSYEQYF.

In DNA, the CDR3 is TGTGCCAGCAGCTTTCAGACCACCGGGGAGCTGTTTTTT. This sequence encodes CASSFQTTGELFF. The rearrangement joins TRBV5-6 to TRBJ2-2; the D is unclear. V gave up 2 bases and J gave up 4 bases, with 6 bases separating them. CDR1 is SGHDT, CDR2 YYEEEE, per germline. This CDR3 is 13 amino acids long.

This rearrangement joins TRBV4-1 to TRBJ2-3; no firm D call. V lost 4 bases to trimming and J lost 2 bases, with 10 bases between them. Germline V lookup: CDR1 MGHRA, CDR2 YSYEKL. CDR3 length: 14 amino acids. The CDR3, as DNA: TGCGCCAGCAGCCCCCTTGAAAACACAGATACGCAGTATTTT. This codes for CASSPLENTDTQYF.

The chain is built from TRBV28 and TRBJ2-5; TRBD2 is a possible D gene (7 bases). There are 17 residues in the CDR3. Germline CDR1 is MDHEN and CDR2 is SYDVKM. V was pared by 2 bases and J by 2 bases, with 18 bases between. CDR3 amino acids: CASSLGGGGGPQETQYF. DNA of the CDR3: TGTGCCAGCAGTTTAGGAGGTGGGGGGGGCCCTCAAGAGACCCAGTACTTC.

The chain joins TRBV30 to TRBJ1-4; weak D call: TRBD1 (5 bases). The CDR3 runs to 14 residues. V gave up 8 bases and J gave up 0 bases, with 13 bases separating them. CDR1 is GTSNPN and CDR2 is SVGIG in the germline V gene (reference sequence). The CDR3 region is CAGGARATNEKLFF. CDR3 DNA sequence: TGTGCCGGAGGGGCAAGAGCAACTAATGAAAAACTGTTTTTT.